This TCR beta chain was sequenced in a study of T cells expressing NK-cell markers. Background on the study: Beta-chain profiling covered CD3+CD56+NKG2C+, CD3+CD56+NKG2C- and CD3+CD56-NKG2C+ sorted subsets.

On this clonotype itself: What it recognizes is unknown.

General observations from the study: In several donors, dominant clonotypes made up 28.3-60.1% of CD3+CD56-NKG2C+ cells. Each of 6 or 7 donors carried dominant NKG2C+ clonotypes accounting for about 1.0-7.0% of CD8+ T cells.

Germline CDR1 and CDR2: SGHRS and YFSETQ. The CDR3 loop spans 14 amino acids. TCR beta cDNA was generated via 5'RACE template switching incorporating UMIs. Following a re-call of the 5' RACE reads, TCRdb has one entry per CDR3 protein and lacks DNA. The sample is made up of some 440,000 distinct CDR3 sequences, and the top ten hold about 1.5% of it. The source of this sequence is a woman aged 45-65 years in good health. Specimen: blood T cells: a sorted CD56 or NKG2C T cell subset, CD4+ or CD8+ T cells, or bulk PBMC T cells (not recorded which). This chain connects TRBV5-1 to TRBJ2-7; lacking DNA, the TRBD1 call made by TCRdb goes unchecked. CDR3 protein: CASSLGQGLGEQYF. Together with reference TRBV5-1 and TRBJ2-7, the CDR3 gives the full variable domain: KAGVTQTPRYLIKTRGQQVTLSCSPISGHRSVSWYQQTPGQGLQFLFEYFSETQRNKGNFPGRFSGRQFSNSRSEMNVSTLELGDSALYLCASSLGQGLGEQYFGPGTRLTVT.